The rows below give T cell receptor beta chains drawn from one sample of a study of blood T cell repertoires in COVID-19. Produced via immunoSEQ multiplex PCR; TCRdb's table is partial and in-frame only. The sample records approximately 130,000 clones, under 85% being singletons. Sequenced sample: peripheral blood. All receptors derive from a man aged 35 to 55 with active or convalescent COVID-19. CDR3s include the opening cysteine and the closing phenylalanine or tryptophan. Fields, in order: D gene, clone size, V gene, J gene, CDR3 length, CDR3 protein, CDR3 DNA. The D gene is left open where the match is weak. Rows may omit the clone size; those that give it use once, few, many or a size class.

d_call: TRBD2; clone_size: -; v_call: TRBV27; j_call: TRBJ2-5; cdr3_length: 14; cdr3_aa: CASRLAGGEETQYF; cdr3_nt: TGTGCCAGCAGACTAGCGGGGGGGGAAGAGACCCAGTACTTC
d_call: -; clone_size: -; v_call: TRBV12-5; j_call: TRBJ1-3; cdr3_length: 17; cdr3_aa: CASGPHRDTYSGNTIYF; cdr3_nt: TGTGCTAGTGGTCCGCACCGGGACACCTACTCTGGAAACACCATATATTTT
d_call: -; clone_size: -; v_call: TRBV14; j_call: TRBJ1-2; cdr3_length: 13; cdr3_aa: CASSQLPLEGYTF; cdr3_nt: TGTGCCAGCAGCCAACTCCCCCTAGAGGGCTACACCTTC
d_call: TRBD1; clone_size: many; v_call: TRBV6-5; j_call: TRBJ2-7; cdr3_length: 14; cdr3_aa: CASSYRGQSYEQYF; cdr3_nt: TGTGCCAGCAGTTACAGGGGACAGTCCTACGAGCAGTACTTC
d_call: TRBD1; clone_size: -; v_call: TRBV4-1; j_call: TRBJ2-7; cdr3_length: 14; cdr3_aa: CASSLRDRHYEQYF; cdr3_nt: TGCGCCAGCAGCCTAAGGGACAGACACTACGAGCAGTACTTC
d_call: -; clone_size: -; v_call: TRBV7-9; j_call: TRBJ1-2; cdr3_length: 18; cdr3_aa: CASSLAGRAGSSSYGYTF; cdr3_nt: TGTGCCAGCAGCTTAGCCGGGCGGGCGGGGTCAAGTAGCTATGGCTACACCTTC
d_call: TRBD2; clone_size: -; v_call: TRBV5-1; j_call: TRBJ2-7; cdr3_length: 14; cdr3_aa: CASSFGGSSYEQYF; cdr3_nt: TGCGCCAGCAGCTTCGGGGGGAGCTCCTACGAGCAGTACTTC
d_call: TRBD1; clone_size: -; v_call: TRBV5-4; j_call: TRBJ1-5; cdr3_length: 14; cdr3_aa: CASSHSGQNQPQHF; cdr3_nt: TGTGCCAGCAGCCACTCGGGACAGAATCAGCCCCAGCATTTT
d_call: TRBD1; clone_size: once; v_call: TRBV3-1/TRBV3-2; j_call: TRBJ1-6; cdr3_length: 15; cdr3_aa: CASSQDWQGDSPLHF; cdr3_nt: TGTGCCAGCAGCCAAGATTGGCAGGGGGATTCACCCCTCCACTTT
d_call: TRBD1; clone_size: -; v_call: TRBV29-1; j_call: TRBJ2-4; cdr3_length: 12; cdr3_aa: CSVRTGGFIQYF; cdr3_nt: TGCAGCGTGCGGACAGGGGGTTTCATTCAGTACTTC
d_call: TRBD1; clone_size: -; v_call: TRBV2; j_call: TRBJ1-3; cdr3_length: 15; cdr3_aa: CASRVDRSSGNTIYF; cdr3_nt: TGTGCCAGCAGGGTGGACAGGAGCTCTGGAAACACCATATATTTT
d_call: -; clone_size: -; v_call: TRBV19; j_call: TRBJ1-2; cdr3_length: 15; cdr3_aa: CASSMEGRGNYGYTF; cdr3_nt: TGTGCCAGTAGTATGGAGGGTAGGGGAAACTATGGCTACACCTTC
d_call: TRBD2; clone_size: -; v_call: TRBV6-1; j_call: TRBJ2-3; cdr3_length: 16; cdr3_aa: CASSDGTSGGKYTQYF; cdr3_nt: TGTGCCAGCAGTGATGGGACTAGCGGGGGGAAGTATACGCAGTATTTT
d_call: TRBD2; clone_size: -; v_call: TRBV18; j_call: TRBJ2-2; cdr3_length: 18; cdr3_aa: CASSPLSASGANTGELFF; cdr3_nt: TGTGCCAGCTCACCATTATCGGCTAGCGGGGCGAACACCGGGGAGCTGTTTTTT
d_call: TRBD1; clone_size: -; v_call: TRBV27; j_call: TRBJ1-2; cdr3_length: 14; cdr3_aa: CASRRGQGDYGYTF; cdr3_nt: TGTGCCAGCAGGCGGGGACAGGGTGACTATGGCTACACCTTC
d_call: -; clone_size: -; v_call: TRBV14; j_call: TRBJ1-2; cdr3_length: 12; cdr3_aa: CASSQVAGGYTF; cdr3_nt: TGTGCCAGCAGCCAAGTTGCGGGTGGCTACACCTTC
d_call: TRBD2; clone_size: -; v_call: TRBV5-4; j_call: TRBJ2-7; cdr3_length: 15; cdr3_aa: CASSLSLAGAYEQYF; cdr3_nt: TGTGCCAGCAGCTTAAGTTTAGCGGGGGCCTACGAGCAGTACTTC
d_call: -; clone_size: -; v_call: TRBV19; j_call: TRBJ2-2; cdr3_length: 13; cdr3_aa: CAVQGWDTGELFF; cdr3_nt: TGTGCCGTACAGGGTTGGGACACCGGGGAGCTGTTTTTT
d_call: -; clone_size: once; v_call: TRBV6-2/TRBV6-3; j_call: TRBJ1-5; cdr3_length: 14; cdr3_aa: CASSYGGSNQPQHF; cdr3_nt: TGTGCCAGCAGTTACGGCGGATCCAATCAGCCCCAGCATTTT
d_call: -; clone_size: -; v_call: TRBV7-9; j_call: TRBJ2-7; cdr3_length: 13; cdr3_aa: CASSLAVRDEQYF; cdr3_nt: TGTGCCAGCAGCTTAGCCGTCAGGGACGAGCAGTACTTC
d_call: TRBD2; clone_size: few; v_call: TRBV15; j_call: TRBJ2-1; cdr3_length: 14; cdr3_aa: CATSTPGGHNEQFF; cdr3_nt: TGTGCCACCAGCACTCCGGGGGGGCATAATGAGCAGTTCTTC
d_call: -; clone_size: -; v_call: TRBV5-4; j_call: TRBJ1-1; cdr3_length: 16; cdr3_aa: CASSSGSRPANTEAFF; cdr3_nt: TGTGCCAGCAGCTCAGGGTCCAGGCCCGCGAACACTGAAGCTTTCTTT
d_call: -; clone_size: -; v_call: TRBV6-6; j_call: TRBJ1-3; cdr3_length: 13; cdr3_aa: CASSYPGANTIYF; cdr3_nt: TGTGCCAGCAGTTACCCGGGTGCAAACACCATATATTTT
d_call: -; clone_size: once; v_call: TRBV19; j_call: TRBJ1-5; cdr3_length: 16; cdr3_aa: CASTQDRTYSNQPQHF; cdr3_nt: TGTGCCAGTACGCAGGACAGAACATATAGCAATCAGCCCCAGCATTTT
d_call: -; clone_size: -; v_call: TRBV19; j_call: TRBJ1-1; cdr3_length: 14; cdr3_aa: CASSIRELNTEAFF; cdr3_nt: TGTGCCAGTAGTATCAGGGAACTGAACACTGAAGCTTTCTTT
d_call: TRBD1; clone_size: -; v_call: TRBV5-1; j_call: TRBJ1-2; cdr3_length: 14; cdr3_aa: CASSLGTVNYGYTF; cdr3_nt: TGCGCCAGCAGCCTGGGGACAGTTAACTATGGCTACACCTTC
d_call: TRBD1; clone_size: -; v_call: TRBV6-1; j_call: TRBJ1-2; cdr3_length: 16; cdr3_aa: CASSEAGTGSDYGYTF; cdr3_nt: TGTGCCAGCAGTGAAGCAGGGACAGGGAGTGACTATGGCTACACCTTC
d_call: -; clone_size: -; v_call: TRBV3-1/TRBV3-2; j_call: TRBJ1-1; cdr3_length: 15; cdr3_aa: CASSHYRSGGTEAFF; cdr3_nt: TGTGCCAGCAGCCATTACAGGTCAGGCGGCACTGAAGCTTTCTTT
d_call: TRBD1; clone_size: -; v_call: TRBV29-1; j_call: TRBJ2-7; cdr3_length: 14; cdr3_aa: CSVHQTGGSVEQYF; cdr3_nt: TGCAGCGTTCATCAGACAGGGGGCTCTGTCGAGCAGTACTTC
d_call: -; clone_size: -; v_call: TRBV30; j_call: TRBJ1-6; cdr3_length: 14; cdr3_aa: CAWSVLDSNSPLHF; cdr3_nt: TGTGCCTGGAGTGTACTGGACAGCAATTCACCCCTCCACTTT
d_call: -; clone_size: few; v_call: TRBV5-1; j_call: TRBJ2-7; cdr3_length: 13; cdr3_aa: CASSSEAYREQYF; cdr3_nt: TGCGCCAGCAGCTCGGAGGCCTATCGTGAGCAGTACTTC
d_call: TRBD2; clone_size: -; v_call: TRBV6-5; j_call: TRBJ2-5; cdr3_length: 16; cdr3_aa: CASSYSSLAGGETQYF; cdr3_nt: TGTGCCAGCAGTTACTCGAGTCTAGCGGGGGGAGAGACCCAGTACTTC
d_call: -; clone_size: -; v_call: TRBV7-9; j_call: TRBJ2-5; cdr3_length: 13; cdr3_aa: CASTLGGLETQYF; cdr3_nt: TGTGCCAGCACACTGGGGGGTCTGGAGACCCAGTACTTC
d_call: TRBD1; clone_size: -; v_call: TRBV30; j_call: TRBJ1-4; cdr3_length: 15; cdr3_aa: CAWSPWDRSNEKLFF; cdr3_nt: TGTGCCTGGAGTCCCTGGGACAGGTCTAATGAAAAACTGTTTTTT
d_call: -; clone_size: -; v_call: TRBV5-1; j_call: TRBJ2-3; cdr3_length: 12; cdr3_aa: CASSLPGDTQYF; cdr3_nt: TGCGCCAGCAGCCTCCCAGGAGATACGCAGTATTTT
d_call: -; clone_size: -; v_call: TRBV3-1/TRBV3-2; j_call: TRBJ2-3; cdr3_length: 13; cdr3_aa: CASSQDKRITQYF; cdr3_nt: TGTGCCAGCAGCCAAGATAAGCGGATTACGCAGTATTTT
d_call: -; clone_size: once; v_call: TRBV7-9; j_call: TRBJ1-3; cdr3_length: 15; cdr3_aa: CASSYAAGAGNTIYF; cdr3_nt: TGTGCCAGCAGCTACGCCGCGGGGGCTGGAAACACCATATATTTT
d_call: -; clone_size: -; v_call: TRBV4-1; j_call: TRBJ2-7; cdr3_length: 14; cdr3_aa: CASSQEPHGDEQYF; cdr3_nt: TGCGCCAGCAGCCAAGAACCACATGGTGATGAGCAGTACTTC
d_call: TRBD2; clone_size: -; v_call: TRBV6-5; j_call: TRBJ2-7; cdr3_length: 14; cdr3_aa: CASTSAGGTYEQYF; cdr3_nt: TGTGCCAGCACCTCAGCGGGGGGAACCTACGAGCAGTACTTC
d_call: TRBD2; clone_size: -; v_call: TRBV7-2; j_call: TRBJ2-3; cdr3_length: 17; cdr3_aa: CASSLGLRGLGPDTQYF; cdr3_nt: TGTGCCAGCAGCTTAGGACTCAGGGGACTAGGACCAGATACGCAGTATTTT